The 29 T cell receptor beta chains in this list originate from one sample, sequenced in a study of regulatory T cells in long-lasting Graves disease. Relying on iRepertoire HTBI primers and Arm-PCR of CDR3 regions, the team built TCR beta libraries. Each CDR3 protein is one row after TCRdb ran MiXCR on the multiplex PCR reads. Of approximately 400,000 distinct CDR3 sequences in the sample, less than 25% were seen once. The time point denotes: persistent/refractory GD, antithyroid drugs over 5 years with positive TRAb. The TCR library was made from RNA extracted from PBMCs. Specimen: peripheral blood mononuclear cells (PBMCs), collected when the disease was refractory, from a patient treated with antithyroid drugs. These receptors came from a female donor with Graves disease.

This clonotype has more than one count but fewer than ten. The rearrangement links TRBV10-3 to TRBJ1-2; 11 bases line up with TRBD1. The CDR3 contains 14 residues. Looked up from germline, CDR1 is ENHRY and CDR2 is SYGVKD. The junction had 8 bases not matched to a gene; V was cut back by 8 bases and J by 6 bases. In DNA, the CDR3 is TGTGCCATCGGCAAGGACAGGGGGCTGGATGGCTACACCTTC. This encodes CAIGKDRGLDGYTF.

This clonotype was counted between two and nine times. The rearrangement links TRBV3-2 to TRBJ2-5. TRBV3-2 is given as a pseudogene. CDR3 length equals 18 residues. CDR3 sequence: CASSQDLKWQRGQETQYF. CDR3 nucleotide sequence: TGTGCCAGCAGCCAAGATCTAAAATGGCAGCGAGGACAAGAGACCCAGTACTTC.

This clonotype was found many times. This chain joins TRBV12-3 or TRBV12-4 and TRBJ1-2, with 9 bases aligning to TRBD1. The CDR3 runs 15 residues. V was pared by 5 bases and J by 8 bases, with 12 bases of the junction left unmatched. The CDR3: CASSLPGQGPKGYTF. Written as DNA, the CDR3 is TGTGCCAGCAGTCTCCCGGGACAGGGCCCCAAGGGCTACACCTTC.

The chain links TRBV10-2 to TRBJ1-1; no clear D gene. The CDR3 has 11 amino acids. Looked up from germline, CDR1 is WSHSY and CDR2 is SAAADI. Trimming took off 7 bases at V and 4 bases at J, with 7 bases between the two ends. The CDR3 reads CASMRSTEAFF. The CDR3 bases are TGCGCCAGCATGAGGAGCACTGAAGCTTTCTTT.

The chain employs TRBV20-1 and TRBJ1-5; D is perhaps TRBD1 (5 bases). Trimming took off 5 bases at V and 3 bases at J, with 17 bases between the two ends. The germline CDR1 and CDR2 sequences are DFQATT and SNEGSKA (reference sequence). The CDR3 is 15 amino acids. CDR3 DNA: TGCAGTGCTTCCGATCCGGGACGGCTCAATCAGCCCCAGCATTTT. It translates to CSASDPGRLNQPQHF.

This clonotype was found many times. Here the CDR3 DNA reads TGCAGTGCTAGAGAGCGTCGGGACAGGGACCGAGAGACCCAGTACTTC. This encodes CSARERRDRDRETQYF. The chain combines TRBV20-1 with TRBJ2-5, with 9 bases aligning to TRBD1. From germline, CDR1 is DFQATT and CDR2 SNEGSKA (reference sequence). V dropped 0 bases and J dropped 4; count of bases not matched to a gene: 9. The CDR3 is 16 residues long.

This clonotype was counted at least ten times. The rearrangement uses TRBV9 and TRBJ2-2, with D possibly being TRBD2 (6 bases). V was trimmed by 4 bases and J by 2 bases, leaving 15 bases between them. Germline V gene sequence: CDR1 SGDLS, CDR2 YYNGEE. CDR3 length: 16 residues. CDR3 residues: CASSPAGLPNTGELFF. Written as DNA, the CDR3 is TGTGCCAGCAGCCCCGCCGGACTACCTAACACCGGGGAGCTGTTTTTT.

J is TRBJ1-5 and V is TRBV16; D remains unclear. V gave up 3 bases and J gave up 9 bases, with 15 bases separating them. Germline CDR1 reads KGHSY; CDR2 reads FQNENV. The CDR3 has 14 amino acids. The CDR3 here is CASSHFGDKGPQHF. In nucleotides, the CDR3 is TGTGCCAGCAGCCATTTCGGGGATAAGGGGCCCCAGCATTTT.

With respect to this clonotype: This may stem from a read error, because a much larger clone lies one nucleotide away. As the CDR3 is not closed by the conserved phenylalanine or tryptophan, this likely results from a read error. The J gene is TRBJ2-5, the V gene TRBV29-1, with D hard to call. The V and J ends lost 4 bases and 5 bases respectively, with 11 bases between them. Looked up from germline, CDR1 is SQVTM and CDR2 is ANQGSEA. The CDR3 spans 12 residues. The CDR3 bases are TGCAGCGTTGGTTTTGGCGCTGAGACCCAGTACTCC. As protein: CSVGFGAETQYS.

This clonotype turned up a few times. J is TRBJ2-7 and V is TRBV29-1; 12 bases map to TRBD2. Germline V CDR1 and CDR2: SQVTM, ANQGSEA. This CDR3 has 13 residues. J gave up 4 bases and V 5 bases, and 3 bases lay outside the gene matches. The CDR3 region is CSVRLAGVYEQYF. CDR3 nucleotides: TGCAGCGTTCGACTAGCGGGAGTATACGAGCAGTACTTC.

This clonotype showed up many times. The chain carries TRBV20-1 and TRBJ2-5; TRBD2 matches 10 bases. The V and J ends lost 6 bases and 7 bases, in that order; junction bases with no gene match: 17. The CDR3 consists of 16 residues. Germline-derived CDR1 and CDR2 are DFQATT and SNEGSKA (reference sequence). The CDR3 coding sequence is TGCAGTGCCCACCAATCCCCCCTAGCGGGAGTCGGGACCCAGTACTTC. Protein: CSAHQSPLAGVGTQYF.

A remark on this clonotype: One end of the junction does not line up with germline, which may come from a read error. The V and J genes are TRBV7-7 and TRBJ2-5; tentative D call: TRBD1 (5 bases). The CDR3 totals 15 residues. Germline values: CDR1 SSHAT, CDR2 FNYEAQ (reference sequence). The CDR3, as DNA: TGTGCTAGCAGCCAGGGTGGGGAACCAGGAGAGACCCAGTACTTC. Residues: CASSQGGEPGETQYF.

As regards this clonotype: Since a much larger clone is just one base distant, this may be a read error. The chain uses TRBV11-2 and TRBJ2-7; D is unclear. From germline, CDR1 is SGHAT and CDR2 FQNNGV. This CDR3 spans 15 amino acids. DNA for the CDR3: TGTGCCACCAGCTTAGGTGGGATTCCGGCCTACGAGCAGTACTTC. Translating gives CATSLGGIPAYEQYF.

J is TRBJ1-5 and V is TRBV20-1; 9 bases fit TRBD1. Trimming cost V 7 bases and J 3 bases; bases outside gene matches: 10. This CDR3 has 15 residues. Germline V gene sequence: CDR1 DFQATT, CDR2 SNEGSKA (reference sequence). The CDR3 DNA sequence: TGCAGTGTAAGGTCCGGGACAGGGTACAATCAGCCCCAGCATTTT. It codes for CSVRSGTGYNQPQHF.

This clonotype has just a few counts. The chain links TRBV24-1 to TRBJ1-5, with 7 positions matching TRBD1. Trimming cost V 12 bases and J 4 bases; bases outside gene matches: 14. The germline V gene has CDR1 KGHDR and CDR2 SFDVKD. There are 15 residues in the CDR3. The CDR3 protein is CAADSSGQQNQPQHF. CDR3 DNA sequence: TGTGCCGCCGATAGCTCGGGACAGCAGAATCAGCCCCAGCATTTT.

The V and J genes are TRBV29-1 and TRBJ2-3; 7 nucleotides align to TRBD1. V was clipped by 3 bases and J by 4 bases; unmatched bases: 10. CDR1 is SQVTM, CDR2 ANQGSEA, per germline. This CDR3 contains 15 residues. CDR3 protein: CSVERQGGTADTQYF. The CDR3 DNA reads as TGCAGCGTTGAGCGACAAGGGGGCACGGCAGATACGCAGTATTTT.

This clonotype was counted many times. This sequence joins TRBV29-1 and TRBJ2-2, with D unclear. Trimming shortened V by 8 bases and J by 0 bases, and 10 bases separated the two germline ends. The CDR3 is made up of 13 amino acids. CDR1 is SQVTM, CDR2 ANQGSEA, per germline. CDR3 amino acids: CSTLAPNTGELFF. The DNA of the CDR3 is TGCAGCACCTTGGCGCCGAACACCGGGGAGCTGTTTTTT.

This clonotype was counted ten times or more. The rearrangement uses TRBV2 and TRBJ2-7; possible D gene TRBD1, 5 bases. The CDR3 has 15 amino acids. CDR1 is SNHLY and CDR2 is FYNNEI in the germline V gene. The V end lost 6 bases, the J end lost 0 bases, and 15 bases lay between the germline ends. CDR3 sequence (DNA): TGTGCCAGCAGCGCCTCACAGGTCTCCTCCTACGAGCAGTACTTC. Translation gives CASSASQVSSYEQYF.

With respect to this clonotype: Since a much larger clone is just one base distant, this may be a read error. CDR3 DNA sequence: TGTGCCAGCAGTTTAACAGGGTGCTATGGCTACACCTTC. It encodes CASSLTGCYGYTF. V gene TRBV28 combines with J gene TRBJ1-2; possible D gene TRBD1, 6 bases. Germline V CDR1 and CDR2: MDHEN, SYDVKM. The V end was cut by 2 bases, the J end by 4 bases, with 8 bases between. The CDR3 consists of 13 residues.

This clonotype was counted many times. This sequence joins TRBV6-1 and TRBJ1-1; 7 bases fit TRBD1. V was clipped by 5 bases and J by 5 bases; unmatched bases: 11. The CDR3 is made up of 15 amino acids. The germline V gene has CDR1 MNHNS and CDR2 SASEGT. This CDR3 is CASSPTTGLGTEAFF. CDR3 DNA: TGTGCCAGCAGTCCAACGACAGGGTTGGGAACTGAAGCTTTCTTT.

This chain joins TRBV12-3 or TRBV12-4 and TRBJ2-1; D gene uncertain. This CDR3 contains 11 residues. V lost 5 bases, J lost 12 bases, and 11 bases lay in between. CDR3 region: CASSLSLGQFF. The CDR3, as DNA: TGTGCCAGCAGTCTGAGCCTTGGGCAGTTCTTC.

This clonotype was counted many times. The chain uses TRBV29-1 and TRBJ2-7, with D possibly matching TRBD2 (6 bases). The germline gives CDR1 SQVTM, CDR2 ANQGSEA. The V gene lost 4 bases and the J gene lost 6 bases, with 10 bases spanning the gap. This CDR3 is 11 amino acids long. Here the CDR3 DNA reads TGCAGCGTTGGGGGGGTTTCCGAGCAGTACTTC. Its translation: CSVGGVSEQYF.

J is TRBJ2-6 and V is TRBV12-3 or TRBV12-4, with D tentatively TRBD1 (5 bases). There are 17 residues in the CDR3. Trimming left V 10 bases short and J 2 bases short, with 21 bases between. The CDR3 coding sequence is TGTGCCACCCCCCCCAGGGCAGGGCTAACTGGGGCCAACGTCCTGACTTTC. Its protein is CATPPRAGLTGANVLTF.

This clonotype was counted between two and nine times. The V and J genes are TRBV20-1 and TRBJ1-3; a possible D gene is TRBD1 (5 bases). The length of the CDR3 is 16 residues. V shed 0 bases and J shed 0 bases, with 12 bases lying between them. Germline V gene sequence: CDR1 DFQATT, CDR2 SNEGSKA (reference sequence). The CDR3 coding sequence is TGCAGTGCTAGAGACCCGGGACCGCGCTCTGGAAACACCATATATTTT. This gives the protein CSARDPGPRSGNTIYF.

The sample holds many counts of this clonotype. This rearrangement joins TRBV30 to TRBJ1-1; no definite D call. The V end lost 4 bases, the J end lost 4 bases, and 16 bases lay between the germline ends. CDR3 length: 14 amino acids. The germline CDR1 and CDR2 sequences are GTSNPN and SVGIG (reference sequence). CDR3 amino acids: CAWIRVVASTEAFF. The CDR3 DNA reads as TGTGCCTGGATTAGGGTCGTGGCAAGCACTGAAGCTTTCTTT.

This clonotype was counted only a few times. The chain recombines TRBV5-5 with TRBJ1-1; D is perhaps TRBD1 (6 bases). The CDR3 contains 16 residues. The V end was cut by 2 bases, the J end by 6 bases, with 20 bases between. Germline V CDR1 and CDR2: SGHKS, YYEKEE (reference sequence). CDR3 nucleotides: TGTGCCAGCAGCTTTCTTGAAGGGGGGCGAAATCCTGAAGCTTTCTTT. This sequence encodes CASSFLEGGRNPEAFF. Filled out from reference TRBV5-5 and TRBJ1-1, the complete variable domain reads DAGVTQSPTHLIKTRGQQVTLRCSPISGHKSVSWYQQVLGQGPQFIFQYYEKEERGRGNFPDRFSARQFPNYSSELNVNALLLGDSALYLCASSFLEGGRNPEAFFGQGTRLTVV.

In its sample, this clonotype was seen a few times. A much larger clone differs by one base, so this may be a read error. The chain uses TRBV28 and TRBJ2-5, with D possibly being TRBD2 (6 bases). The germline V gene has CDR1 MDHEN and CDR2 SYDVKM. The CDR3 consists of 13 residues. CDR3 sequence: CATRRGSKETQCF. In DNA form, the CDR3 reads TGTGCCACTCGTCGGGGGTCGAAGGAGACCCAGTGCTTC.

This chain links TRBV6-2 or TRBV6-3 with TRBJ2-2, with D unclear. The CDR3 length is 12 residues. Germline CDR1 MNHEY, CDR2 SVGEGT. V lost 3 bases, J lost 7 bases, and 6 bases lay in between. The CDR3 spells CASSYGNGELFF. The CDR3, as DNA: TGTGCCAGCAGTTATGGAAACGGGGAGCTGTTTTTT.

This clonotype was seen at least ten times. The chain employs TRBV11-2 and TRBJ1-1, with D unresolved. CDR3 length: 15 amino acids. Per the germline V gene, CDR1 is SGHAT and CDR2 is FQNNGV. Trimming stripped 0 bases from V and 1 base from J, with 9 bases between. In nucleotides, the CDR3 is TGTGCCAGCAGCTTAGATTCGCAGGAGAACACTGAAGCTTTCTTT. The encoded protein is CASSLDSQENTEAFF.